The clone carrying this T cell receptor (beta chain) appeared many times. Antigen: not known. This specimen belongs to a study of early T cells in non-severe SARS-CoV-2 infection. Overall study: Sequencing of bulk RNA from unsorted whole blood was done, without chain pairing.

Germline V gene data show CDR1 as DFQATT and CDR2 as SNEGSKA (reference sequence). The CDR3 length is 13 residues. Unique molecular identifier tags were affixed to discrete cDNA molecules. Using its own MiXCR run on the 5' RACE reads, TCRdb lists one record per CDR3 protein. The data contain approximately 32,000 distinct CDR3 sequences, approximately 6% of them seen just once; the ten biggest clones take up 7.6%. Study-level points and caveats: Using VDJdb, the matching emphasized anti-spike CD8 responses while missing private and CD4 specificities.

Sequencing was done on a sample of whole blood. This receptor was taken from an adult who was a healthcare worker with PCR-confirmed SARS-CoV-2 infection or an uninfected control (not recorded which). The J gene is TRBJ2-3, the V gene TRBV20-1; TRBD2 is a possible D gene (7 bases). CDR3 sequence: CRAFGGPTDTQYF. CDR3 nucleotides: TGCAGAGCCTTCGGGGGGCCCACAGATACGCAGTATTTT.